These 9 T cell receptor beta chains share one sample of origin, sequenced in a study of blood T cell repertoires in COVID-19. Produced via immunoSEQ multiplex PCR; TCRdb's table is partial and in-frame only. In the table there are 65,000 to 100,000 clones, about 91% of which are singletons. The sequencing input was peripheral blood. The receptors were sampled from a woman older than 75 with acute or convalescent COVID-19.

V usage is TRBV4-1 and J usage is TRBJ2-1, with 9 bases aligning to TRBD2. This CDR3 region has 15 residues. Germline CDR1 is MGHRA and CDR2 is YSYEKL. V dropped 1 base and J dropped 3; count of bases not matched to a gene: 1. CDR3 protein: CASSQGLADYNEQFF. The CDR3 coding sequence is TGCGCCAGCAGCCAAGGACTAGCGGACTACAATGAGCAGTTCTTC.

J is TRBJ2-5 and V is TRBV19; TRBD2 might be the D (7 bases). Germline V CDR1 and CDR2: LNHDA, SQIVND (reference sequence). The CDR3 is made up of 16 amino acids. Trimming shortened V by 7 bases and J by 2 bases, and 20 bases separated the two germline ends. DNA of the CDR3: TGTGCCAGTACCCGACGCGCCGGGGGGCATCAAGAGACCCAGTACTTC. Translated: CASTRRAGGHQETQYF.

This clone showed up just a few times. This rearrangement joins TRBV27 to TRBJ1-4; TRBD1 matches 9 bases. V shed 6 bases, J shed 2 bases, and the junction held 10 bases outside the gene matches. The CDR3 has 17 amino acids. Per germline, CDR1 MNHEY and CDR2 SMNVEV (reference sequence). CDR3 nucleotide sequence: TGTGCCAGCAGACAGACAGGGGGATTTCGGACTAATGAAAAACTGTTTTTT. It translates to CASRQTGGFRTNEKLFF.

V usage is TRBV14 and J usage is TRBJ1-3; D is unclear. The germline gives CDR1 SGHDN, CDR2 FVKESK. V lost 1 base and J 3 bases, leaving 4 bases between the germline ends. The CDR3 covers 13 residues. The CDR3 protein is CASSQAGGNTIYF. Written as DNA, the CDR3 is TGTGCCAGCAGCCAAGCGGGTGGAAACACCATATATTTT.

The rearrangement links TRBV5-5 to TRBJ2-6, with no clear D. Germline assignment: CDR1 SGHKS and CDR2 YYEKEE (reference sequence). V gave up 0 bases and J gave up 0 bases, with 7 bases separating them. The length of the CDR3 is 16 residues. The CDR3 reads CASSLVTVSGANVLTF. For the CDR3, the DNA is TGTGCCAGCAGCTTGGTAACAGTCTCTGGGGCCAACGTCCTGACTTTC.

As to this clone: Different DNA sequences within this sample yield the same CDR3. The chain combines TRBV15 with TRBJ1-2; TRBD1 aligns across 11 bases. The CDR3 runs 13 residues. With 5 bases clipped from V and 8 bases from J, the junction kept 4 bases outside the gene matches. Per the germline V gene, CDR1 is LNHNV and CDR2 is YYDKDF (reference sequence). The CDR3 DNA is TGTGCCACCAGCCGGGGACAGGGGGGCGGCTACACCTTC. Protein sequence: CATSRGQGGGYTF.

CDR3 in amino acids: CASSHRTGGGNTIYF. As DNA, the CDR3 is TGTGCCAGCAGCCACCGCACAGGGGGAGGAAACACCATATATTTT. The V and J genes are TRBV3-1 (or the pseudogene TRBV3-2) and TRBJ1-3; the match to TRBD1 covers 8 bases. The CDR3 is made up of 15 amino acids. Germline V CDR1 and CDR2: LGHDT, YNNKEL (reference sequence). V lost 3 bases, J lost 4 bases, and 5 bases stayed unmatched.

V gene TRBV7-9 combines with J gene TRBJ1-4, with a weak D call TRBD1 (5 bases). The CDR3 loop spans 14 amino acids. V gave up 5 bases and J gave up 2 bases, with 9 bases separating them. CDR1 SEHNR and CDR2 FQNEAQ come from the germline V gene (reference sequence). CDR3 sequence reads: CASSAGVTNEKLFF. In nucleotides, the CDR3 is TGTGCCAGCAGCGCGGGGGTCACTAATGAAAAACTGTTTTTT.

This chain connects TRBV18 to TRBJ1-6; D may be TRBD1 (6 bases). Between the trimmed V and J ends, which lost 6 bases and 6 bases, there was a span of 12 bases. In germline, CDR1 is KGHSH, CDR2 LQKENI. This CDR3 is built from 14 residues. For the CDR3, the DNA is TGTGCCAGCTCGGTCGGACAGTTTAATTCACCCCTCCACTTT. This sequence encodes CASSVGQFNSPLHF. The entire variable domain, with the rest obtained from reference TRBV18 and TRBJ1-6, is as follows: NAGVMQNPRHLVRRRGQEARLRCSPMKGHSHVYWYRQLPEEGLKFMVYLQKENIIDESGMPKERFSAEFPKEGPSILRIQQVVRGDSAAYFCASSVGQFNSPLHFGNGTRLTVT.